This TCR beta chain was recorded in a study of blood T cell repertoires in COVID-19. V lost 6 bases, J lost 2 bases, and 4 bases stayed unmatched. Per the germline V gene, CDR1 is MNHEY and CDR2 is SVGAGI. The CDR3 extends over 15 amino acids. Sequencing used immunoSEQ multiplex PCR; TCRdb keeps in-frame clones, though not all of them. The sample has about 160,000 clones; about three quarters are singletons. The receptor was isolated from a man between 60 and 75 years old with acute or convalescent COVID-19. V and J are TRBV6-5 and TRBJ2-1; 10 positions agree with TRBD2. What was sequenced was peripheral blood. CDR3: CASSPLAGAYNEQFF. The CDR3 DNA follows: TGTGCCAGCAGCCCCCTAGCGGGGGCCTACAATGAGCAGTTCTTC.